This is a list of T cell receptor beta chains from one sample in a study of tissue T cells after allogeneic stem cell transplantation. The table came from immunoSEQ multiplex PCR; TCRdb's copy has only in-frame clones and leaves some out. The sample records about 2,900 clones, about 64% being singletons. The input for sequencing was descending colon tissue, taken at autopsy. These receptor sequences come from a male patient older than 55 with steroid-refractory graft-versus-host disease after an allogeneic stem cell transplant. Some T cells may have originated in the graft donor. The CDR3 runs from the conserved cysteine through the conserved F or W. Fields, in order: D gene, clone size, V gene, J gene, CDR3 protein, CDR3 DNA. The D gene is left open where the match is weak. Expanded clones get a size class; other rows say once, few or many, or leave the size out.

D: TRBD1
size: .
V: TRBV5-4
J: TRBJ1-2
CDR3: CASSSTGDRNIGYTF
DNA: TGTGCCAGCAGCTCAACCGGGGACAGAAATATTGGCTACACCTTC

D: .
size: .
V: TRBV7-9
J: TRBJ2-7
CDR3: CASSLGRGYEQYF
DNA: TGTGCCAGCAGCTTAGGGCGGGGTTACGAGCAGTACTTC

D: .
size: once
V: TRBV10-3
J: TRBJ1-1
CDR3: CAISGDSTEAFF
DNA: TGTGCCATCAGCGGGGACTCGACTGAAGCTTTCTTT

D: .
size: .
V: TRBV7-2
J: TRBJ1-5
CDR3: CASSLRVYQPQHF
DNA: TGTGCCAGCAGCTTAAGGGTTTATCAGCCCCAGCATTTT

D: TRBD1
size: .
V: TRBV10-3
J: TRBJ1-1
CDR3: CAIRHFGQGRRNTEAFF
DNA: TGTGCCATCAGGCATTTCGGACAGGGAAGGCGGAACACTGAAGCTTTCTTT

D: TRBD1
size: few
V: TRBV3-1/TRBV3-2
J: TRBJ2-7
CDR3: CASSHLLGQGKGQYF
DNA: TGTGCCAGCAGCCACCTCTTAGGACAGGGTAAAGGGCAGTACTTC

D: TRBD1
size: .
V: TRBV5-5
J: TRBJ1-2
CDR3: CASSLTGGYYGYTF
DNA: TGTGCCAGCAGCTTAACAGGGGGATACTATGGCTACACCTTC

D: .
size: medium-sized
V: TRBV5-4
J: TRBJ1-2
CDR3: CASSSQANYGYTF
DNA: TGTGCCAGCAGCTCACAAGCTAACTATGGCTACACCTTC

D: TRBD2
size: .
V: TRBV4-3
J: TRBJ2-2
CDR3: CASSRLAGSTGELFF
DNA: TGCGCCAGCAGTAGACTAGCGGGGAGCACCGGGGAGCTGTTTTTT

D: .
size: .
V: TRBV12-5
J: TRBJ2-2
CDR3: CASVRELNTGELFF
DNA: TGTGCTAGTGTAAGAGAATTAAACACCGGGGAGCTGTTTTTT

D: .
size: large
V: TRBV7-9
J: TRBJ2-2
CDR3: CASSLSDTANTGELFF
DNA: TGTGCCAGCAGCTTATCAGACACAGCGAACACCGGGGAGCTGTTTTTT

D: .
size: .
V: TRBV12-3/TRBV12-4
J: TRBJ2-1
CDR3: CASSLGPNNEQFF
DNA: TGTGCCAGCAGTTTGGGGCCAAACAATGAGCAGTTCTTC

D: .
size: .
V: TRBV4-3
J: TRBJ2-1
CDR3: CASSQDRGVKDEQFF
DNA: TGCGCCAGCAGCCAAGATAGGGGGGTTAAGGATGAGCAGTTCTTC

D: .
size: .
V: TRBV19
J: TRBJ2-1
CDR3: CASNPTRYNEQFF
DNA: TGTGCCAGTAACCCTACCCGCTACAATGAGCAGTTCTTC

D: .
size: .
V: TRBV5-5
J: TRBJ1-6
CDR3: CASSFGTYNSPLHF
DNA: TGTGCCAGCAGCTTCGGAACCTATAATTCACCCCTCCACTTT

D: .
size: .
V: TRBV9
J: TRBJ1-4
CDR3: CASSAGTSRDGKLFF
DNA: TGTGCCAGCAGCGCCGGGACAAGTCGGGATGGAAAACTGTTTTTT

D: TRBD1
size: few
V: TRBV11-2
J: TRBJ2-2
CDR3: CASSLIWTGNTGELFF
DNA: TGTGCCAGCAGCTTAATCTGGACAGGGAACACCGGGGAGCTGTTTTTT

D: TRBD1
size: .
V: TRBV4-3
J: TRBJ2-3
CDR3: CASSQTGGLTDTQYF
DNA: TGCGCCAGCAGCCAGACAGGGGGGTTGACAGATACGCAGTATTTT

D: .
size: .
V: TRBV4-1
J: TRBJ2-1
CDR3: CASSFGTYNEQFF
DNA: TGCGCCAGCAGCTTCGGGACATACAATGAGCAGTTCTTC

D: TRBD1
size: .
V: TRBV10-3
J: TRBJ1-2
CDR3: CAISGGQGYDYGYTF
DNA: TGTGCCATCAGTGGGGGACAGGGGTACGACTATGGCTACACCTTC

D: .
size: .
V: TRBV7-9
J: TRBJ2-5
CDR3: CASGGQETQYF
DNA: TGTGCCAGCGGCGGGCAAGAGACCCAGTACTTC

D: .
size: .
V: TRBV18
J: TRBJ2-7
CDR3: CASSPTLDVGEQYF
DNA: TGTGCCAGCTCCCCTACTTTGGATGTGGGCGAGCAGTACTTC

D: TRBD1
size: .
V: TRBV5-5
J: TRBJ1-2
CDR3: CASSLGQENGYTF
DNA: TGTGCCAGCAGCCTGGGACAGGAGAATGGCTACACCTTC

D: .
size: .
V: TRBV20-1
J: TRBJ2-3
CDR3: CSANTDTQYF
DNA: TGCAGTGCAAACACAGATACGCAGTATTTT

D: .
size: .
V: TRBV6-2/TRBV6-3
J: TRBJ1-2
CDR3: CASSYDRSGYTF
DNA: TGTGCCAGCAGTTATGACAGGAGCGGCTACACCTTC

D: TRBD1
size: .
V: TRBV11-1
J: TRBJ1-1
CDR3: CASGLGTAHEAFF
DNA: TGTGCCAGCGGCTTAGGGACAGCTCATGAAGCTTTCTTT

D: .
size: few
V: TRBV29-1
J: TRBJ2-7
CDR3: CSVDRGQYF
DNA: TGCAGCGTTGACAGGGGCCAGTACTTC

D: .
size: .
V: TRBV6-5
J: TRBJ2-1
CDR3: CASSYSNLEQFF
DNA: TGTGCCAGCAGTTACTCGAATTTGGAGCAGTTCTTC

D: .
size: .
V: TRBV11-1
J: TRBJ1-1
CDR3: CASNPGGDTEAFF
DNA: TGTGCCAGCAATCCCGGAGGGGACACTGAAGCTTTCTTT

D: TRBD1
size: few
V: TRBV19
J: TRBJ1-4
CDR3: CASSKRGDRDEKLFF
DNA: TGTGCCAGTAGTAAGAGGGGGGACAGGGACGAAAAACTGTTTTTT

D: .
size: .
V: TRBV27
J: TRBJ1-4
CDR3: CASTQKTYSATNEKLFF
DNA: TGTGCCAGCACCCAGAAAACCTACAGTGCAACTAATGAAAAACTGTTTTTT

D: .
size: .
V: TRBV27
J: TRBJ2-5
CDR3: CASSFSPQYF
DNA: TGTGCCAGCAGTTTTTCCCCCCAGTACTTC

D: .
size: .
V: TRBV3-1/TRBV3-2
J: TRBJ2-1
CDR3: CASKRGMGYNEQFF
DNA: TGTGCCAGCAAAAGGGGGATGGGTTACAATGAGCAGTTCTTC

D: .
size: .
V: TRBV3-1/TRBV3-2
J: TRBJ1-2
CDR3: CASSQTTGGGYTF
DNA: TGTGCCAGCAGCCAAACTACAGGAGGGGGCTACACCTTC

D: .
size: .
V: TRBV3-1/TRBV3-2
J: TRBJ2-5
CDR3: CASSHLRGDQETQYF
DNA: TGTGCCAGCAGCCATCTAAGGGGGGACCAAGAGACCCAGTACTTC

D: TRBD2
size: .
V: TRBV27
J: TRBJ2-7
CDR3: CASSLAGSSSYEQYF
DNA: TGTGCCAGTTCCCTAGCGGGGTCGAGCTCCTACGAGCAGTACTTC

D: .
size: .
V: TRBV6-5
J: TRBJ1-1
CDR3: CASTIQGTTEAFF
DNA: TGTGCCAGCACTATACAGGGTACCACTGAAGCTTTCTTT

D: .
size: .
V: TRBV6-4
J: TRBJ1-1
CDR3: CASSPTGRTEAFF
DNA: TGTGCCAGCAGCCCCACAGGGCGGACTGAAGCTTTCTTT

D: .
size: large
V: TRBV15
J: TRBJ1-3
CDR3: CATSRTFIRVPSGNTIYF
DNA: TGTGCCACCAGCAGGACCTTTATCAGGGTGCCATCTGGAAACACCATATATTTT

D: .
size: medium-sized
V: TRBV18
J: TRBJ1-1
CDR3: CASSPTAGNTEAFF
DNA: TGTGCCAGCTCACCGACGGCGGGGAACACTGAAGCTTTCTTT

D: .
size: .
V: TRBV3-1/TRBV3-2
J: TRBJ1-5
CDR3: CASSQDLNQPQHF
DNA: TGTGCCAGCAGCCAAGATCTAAATCAGCCCCAGCATTTT

D: .
size: .
V: TRBV4-2
J: TRBJ1-5
CDR3: CASSAGKGEGHQPQHF
DNA: TGTGCCAGCAGCGCTGGTAAGGGAGAGGGCCATCAGCCCCAGCATTTT

D: .
size: few
V: TRBV27
J: TRBJ1-4
CDR3: CASRQYRGKLFF
DNA: TGTGCCAGCAGGCAATATAGAGGAAAACTGTTTTTT

D: .
size: once
V: TRBV6-6
J: TRBJ1-5
CDR3: CASSYSRGQQPQHF
DNA: TGTGCCAGCAGTTACTCCAGGGGCCAGCAGCCCCAGCATTTT

D: .
size: few
V: TRBV7-2
J: TRBJ2-6
CDR3: CASSSLSRANVLTF
DNA: TGTGCCAGCAGCTCCTTGTCCCGGGCCAACGTCCTGACTTTC

D: .
size: few
V: TRBV5-6
J: TRBJ1-2
CDR3: CASSLARGDGYTF
DNA: TGTGCCAGCAGCTTGGCCAGGGGAGATGGCTACACCTTC

D: .
size: once
V: TRBV6-6
J: TRBJ2-7
CDR3: CASSLRGYEQYF
DNA: TGTGCCAGCAGCCTACGGGGCTACGAGCAGTACTTC

D: TRBD2
size: .
V: TRBV3-1/TRBV3-2
J: TRBJ2-3
CDR3: CASSRTSGYDTQYF
DNA: TGTGCCAGCAGCAGGACTAGCGGATACGATACGCAGTATTTT

D: .
size: .
V: TRBV15
J: TRBJ2-7
CDR3: CATSGDGTGSYEQYF
DNA: TGTGCCACCAGCGGAGATGGAACGGGATCCTACGAGCAGTACTTC

D: .
size: .
V: TRBV2
J: TRBJ2-5
CDR3: CASSETRLVEETQYF
DNA: TGTGCCAGCAGTGAGACAAGACTAGTCGAAGAGACCCAGTACTTC

D: .
size: .
V: TRBV6-6
J: TRBJ1-2
CDR3: CASSYDSGYGYTF
DNA: TGTGCCAGCAGTTACGACAGTGGCTATGGCTACACCTTC

D: .
size: large
V: TRBV7-6
J: TRBJ2-7
CDR3: CASSFGDRSFYEQYF
DNA: TGTGCCAGCAGCTTCGGAGACAGGTCCTTCTACGAGCAGTACTTC

D: .
size: .
V: TRBV11-2
J: TRBJ2-7
CDR3: CASSLTLSSYEQYF
DNA: TGTGCCAGCAGCTTGACGCTGAGCTCCTACGAGCAGTACTTC